The clone carrying this TCR beta chain has ten or more counts. Its antigen is undetermined. This entry comes from a study of response to subunit inactivated influenza vaccine. Findings and caveats of the study: The authors suggested that every seasonal influenza vaccination recruits few new T cells.

There are 15 residues in the CDR3. V shed 4 bases, J shed 2 bases, and the junction held 1 base outside the gene matches. Germline-derived CDR1 and CDR2 are MNHEY and SMNVEV (reference sequence). TCRdb recomputed calls from the RT-PCR reads with MiXCR, one row per CDR3 protein. The sample includes around 570,000 distinct CDR3 sequences, 7.5% to 8.5% seen only once; the top ten take approximately 12%. The sample consisted of PBMCs from blood, taken around 25 months after vaccination. The receptor was isolated from a man between 50 and 75 years old who received an inactivated influenza vaccine. The chain recombines TRBV27 with TRBJ2-1; 11 bases agree with TRBD2. The CDR3: CASSSTSGTYNEQFF. CDR3 coding DNA: TGTGCCAGCAGTTCGACTAGCGGGACCTACAATGAGCAGTTCTTC.